This T cell receptor (beta chain) was captured in a study of cytomegalovirus exposure and HLA in healthy donors. Study background: Tens of millions of unique TCRs from HLA-typed donors were held in an early release of data. Study outcomes and limitations: In an earlier analysis, productive rearrangement rates for most beta V segments clustered near 87% or 30%. A later analysis found that most CMV-associated TCR beta chains appeared HLA-restricted. The authors excluded some V segments, including TRBV6-2 and TRBV6-3, as indistinguishable.

Concerning this clone: Its antigen is as yet unknown.

Per the germline V gene, CDR1 is MGHRA and CDR2 is YSYEKL. There are 16 residues in the CDR3. The junction had 5 bases not matched to a gene; V was cut back by 4 bases and J by 0 bases. With 60 Vbeta and 13 Jbeta primers, the PCR was carried out. Profiled with immunoSEQ multiplex PCR; TCRdb holds only in-frame clones, not every one. The sample consists of around 170,000 clones, around 80% of them appearing once. The V call is TRBV4-1, the J call TRBJ2-5; 10 nucleotides match TRBD1. This clonotype was obtained from a man younger than 35 in good health and CMV-seronegative. The source material was PBMCs. CDR3 sequence: CASSPRDRGYQETQYF. CDR3 DNA sequence: TGCGCCAGCAGCCCCCGGGACAGGGGCTACCAAGAGACCCAGTACTTC.